This is a list of T cell receptor beta chains from one sample in a study of blood T cell repertoires in COVID-19. Here immunoSEQ multiplex PCR was the method, and the copy in TCRdb shows in-frame clones only, minus some. The sample lists under 130,000 clones, 85% to 90% seen once, with about 30% in the top ten. Sequenced sample: peripheral blood. The receptors come from a woman of 80 years or more with acute or convalescent COVID-19. The conserved cysteine and the conserved F or W are not part of the CDR3 here. Each record gives: V gene, J gene, CDR3 protein.

V gene: TRBV28
J gene: TRBJ2-2
CDR3 protein: ASSLVGLGAGELF

V gene: TRBV24-1
J gene: TRBJ2-5
CDR3 protein: ATSDGTVLETQY

V gene: TRBV5-1
J gene: TRBJ1-6
CDR3 protein: ASSPTGGGSPLH

V gene: TRBV7-8
J gene: TRBJ2-7
CDR3 protein: ASSLMRPSYEQY

V gene: TRBV30
J gene: TRBJ2-2
CDR3 protein: AWSDIAGAPTGELF

V gene: TRBV30
J gene: TRBJ1-1
CDR3 protein: AWSVVDRAVVAF

V gene: TRBV5-8
J gene: TRBJ1-6
CDR3 protein: ASSLGLAGSPLH

V gene: TRBV10-3
J gene: TRBJ1-2
CDR3 protein: AITDRGGYGYT

V gene: TRBV24-1
J gene: TRBJ1-2
CDR3 protein: ATSAPGPGTGGDGYT

V gene: TRBV19
J gene: TRBJ1-3
CDR3 protein: ASARPGNSGNTIY

V gene: TRBV12-3/TRBV12-4
J gene: TRBJ2-7
CDR3 protein: ASSLSRGEQY

V gene: TRBV6-5
J gene: TRBJ2-1
CDR3 protein: ASSYSFDSAYNEQF

V gene: TRBV3-1/TRBV3-2
J gene: TRBJ2-7
CDR3 protein: ASSPIRTGRAYEQY

V gene: TRBV19
J gene: TRBJ2-5
CDR3 protein: ASSRGLARYQETQY

V gene: TRBV30
J gene: TRBJ1-1
CDR3 protein: AWSFKNTEAF

V gene: TRBV12-3/TRBV12-4
J gene: TRBJ1-6
CDR3 protein: ASSAGTSPLH